This is a list of T cell receptor beta chains from one sample in a study of T cell changes during pregnancy in multiple sclerosis. TCRdb's copy holds only in-frame clones and misses some; the assay was immunoSEQ multiplex PCR. The table shows 40,000 to 45,000 clones, with around nine tenths occurring only once. The sequences come from CD4+ T cells from peripheral blood mononuclear cells, collected after pregnancy. Source of these receptors: a female donor with multiple sclerosis, enrolled in a pregnancy study. Both conserved end residues are part of each CDR3. Fields, in order: J gene, D gene, clone size, V gene, CDR3 protein, CDR3 DNA. A D gene is named only where the DNA matches it firmly. Clone size is shown for a subset of rows, as once, few, many or a class of expanded clone.

J: TRBJ1-6
D: TRBD1
size: once
V: TRBV5-6
CDR3: CASSWGPITGGVSSPLHF
DNA: TGTGCCAGCAGCTGGGGACCGATAACAGGGGGCGTAAGTTCACCCCTCCACTTT

J: TRBJ2-5
D: TRBD1
size: .
V: TRBV19
CDR3: CASSDTDRGIQYF
DNA: TGTGCCAGTAGCGATACGGACAGGGGGATCCAGTACTTC

J: TRBJ1-1
D: .
size: .
V: TRBV5-6
CDR3: CASSPPGGVGEAFF
DNA: TGTGCCAGCAGCCCGCCTGGGGGCGTAGGTGAAGCTTTCTTT

J: TRBJ2-1
D: TRBD1
size: .
V: TRBV9
CDR3: CASSVEGQGTGSYNEQFF
DNA: TGTGCCAGCAGCGTAGAGGGACAGGGTACTGGTTCCTACAATGAGCAGTTCTTC

J: TRBJ2-5
D: .
size: .
V: TRBV6-5
CDR3: CASSRQTEETQYF
DNA: TGTGCCAGCAGTCGACAGACTGAAGAGACCCAGTACTTC

J: TRBJ2-7
D: .
size: once
V: TRBV5-1
CDR3: CASSLEVGAFYEQYF
DNA: TGCGCCAGCAGCTTGGAGGTAGGGGCCTTCTACGAGCAGTACTTC

J: TRBJ2-7
D: TRBD2
size: once
V: TRBV6-5
CDR3: CASSPSGGLYEQYF
DNA: TGTGCCAGCAGTCCTAGCGGGGGTCTCTACGAGCAGTACTTC

J: TRBJ1-5
D: .
size: once
V: TRBV7-9
CDR3: CASSAGQGHNQPQHF
DNA: TGTGCCAGCAGCGCTGGCCAGGGCCACAATCAGCCCCAGCATTTT

J: TRBJ1-2
D: .
size: .
V: TRBV6-5
CDR3: CASSQAGGGKYTF
DNA: TGTGCCAGCAGCCAGGCGGGGGGCGGCAAATACACCTTC

J: TRBJ2-1
D: .
size: .
V: TRBV20-1
CDR3: CSARRFNEQFF
DNA: TGCAGTGCAAGGCGGTTCAATGAGCAGTTCTTC

J: TRBJ2-2
D: TRBD1
size: .
V: TRBV5-1
CDR3: CASSVATGGHTGELFF
DNA: TGCGCCAGCAGCGTGGCGACAGGGGGCCACACCGGGGAGCTGTTTTTT

J: TRBJ2-1
D: .
size: .
V: TRBV10-2
CDR3: CASSLGTYPYNEQFF
DNA: TGCGCCAGCTCCCTGGGGACTTATCCGTACAATGAGCAGTTCTTC

J: TRBJ1-6
D: TRBD1
size: .
V: TRBV19
CDR3: CASSIVGGQRNSPLHF
DNA: TGTGCCAGTAGTATAGTCGGGGGACAGCGTAATTCACCCCTCCACTTT

J: TRBJ2-1
D: .
size: .
V: TRBV29-1
CDR3: CSVGGGFSYNEQFF
DNA: TGCAGCGTTGGTGGAGGCTTCTCCTACAATGAGCAGTTCTTC

J: TRBJ1-2
D: .
size: .
V: TRBV28
CDR3: CASSLAGLPYGYTF
DNA: TGTGCCAGCAGTTTAGCAGGGCTCCCCTATGGCTACACCTTC

J: TRBJ2-5
D: .
size: once
V: TRBV9
CDR3: CASTRQTGRGETQYF
DNA: TGTGCCAGCACGCGCCAAACAGGGAGGGGAGAGACCCAGTACTTC

J: TRBJ2-7
D: TRBD1
size: .
V: TRBV2
CDR3: CASTGGNYEQYF
DNA: TGTGCCAGTACAGGGGGTAACTACGAGCAGTACTTC

J: TRBJ1-2
D: .
size: .
V: TRBV4-1
CDR3: CASSQDSPGREVDYGYTF
DNA: TGCGCCAGCAGCCAAGACTCGCCAGGGAGGGAGGTAGACTATGGCTACACCTTC

J: TRBJ1-1
D: .
size: few
V: TRBV4-3
CDR3: CASSRAYGVVTRTEAFF
DNA: TGCGCCAGCAGCCGAGCATACGGAGTTGTTACGCGCACTGAAGCTTTCTTT

J: TRBJ1-2
D: .
size: .
V: TRBV4-3
CDR3: CASSQDTVQGGSYGYTF
DNA: TGCGCCAGCAGCCAAGATACGGTTCAGGGAGGAAGCTATGGCTACACCTTC

J: TRBJ1-6
D: TRBD1
size: .
V: TRBV6-6
CDR3: CASSRTGVRDSPLHF
DNA: TGTGCCAGCAGCCGAACAGGGGTCCGCGATTCACCCCTCCACTTT

J: TRBJ2-2
D: .
size: .
V: TRBV12-5
CDR3: CASGLTGNTGELFF
DNA: TGTGCTAGTGGATTGACAGGGAACACCGGGGAGCTGTTTTTT

J: TRBJ2-2
D: .
size: .
V: TRBV9
CDR3: CASSVQGSTGELFF
DNA: TGTGCCAGCAGCGTACAGGGATCGACCGGGGAGCTGTTTTTT

J: TRBJ2-1
D: .
size: .
V: TRBV20-1
CDR3: CSAEGYNEQFF
DNA: TGCAGTGCGGAGGGCTACAATGAGCAGTTCTTC

J: TRBJ1-1
D: .
size: few
V: TRBV28
CDR3: CASSRGGVNTEAFF
DNA: TGTGCCAGCAGCAGGGGTGGGGTGAACACTGAAGCTTTCTTT

J: TRBJ2-1
D: .
size: once
V: TRBV7-2
CDR3: CASSLGGGPEQFF
DNA: TGTGCCAGCAGCTTAGGGGGGGGGCCGGAGCAGTTCTTC

J: TRBJ1-2
D: TRBD1
size: .
V: TRBV6-5
CDR3: CASTHNSGTGFGYTF
DNA: TGTGCCAGCACCCACAATTCCGGGACAGGGTTTGGCTACACCTTC

J: TRBJ2-7
D: .
size: .
V: TRBV27
CDR3: CASGLDRTYEQYF
DNA: TGTGCCAGCGGGCTAGACAGGACCTACGAGCAGTACTTC

J: TRBJ1-5
D: TRBD1
size: .
V: TRBV28
CDR3: CASSPSPGTGTNQPQHF
DNA: TGTGCCAGCAGTCCTAGTCCCGGGACAGGGACCAATCAGCCCCAGCATTTT

J: TRBJ1-4
D: TRBD1
size: once
V: TRBV7-9
CDR3: CASTAQGGANEKLFF
DNA: TGTGCCAGCACTGCCCAAGGGGGCGCTAATGAAAAACTGTTTTTT

J: TRBJ1-4
D: TRBD1
size: .
V: TRBV6-6
CDR3: CASSWGQGAEKLFF
DNA: TGTGCCAGCAGTTGGGGACAGGGGGCGGAAAAACTGTTTTTT

J: TRBJ1-4
D: .
size: .
V: TRBV5-6
CDR3: CASSLTTGTMKLFF
DNA: TGTGCCAGCAGCTTGACAACAGGGACGATGAAACTGTTTTTT

J: TRBJ2-7
D: TRBD1
size: once
V: TRBV9
CDR3: CASSEGAFTTYEQYF
DNA: TGTGCCAGCAGCGAGGGGGCATTTACAACCTACGAGCAGTACTTC

J: TRBJ2-7
D: TRBD1
size: few
V: TRBV11-1
CDR3: CASSRTGNYEQYF
DNA: TGTGCCAGCAGCCGGACAGGTAACTACGAGCAGTACTTC

J: TRBJ2-7
D: .
size: .
V: TRBV6-5
CDR3: CASSETGSAYEQYF
DNA: TGTGCCAGCAGCGAAACCGGGTCGGCCTACGAGCAGTACTTC

J: TRBJ2-7
D: .
size: .
V: TRBV21-1
CDR3: CASSTKRDSRYEQYF
DNA: TGTGCCAGCAGCACTAAACGGGACAGCCGCTACGAGCAGTACTTC

J: TRBJ1-1
D: TRBD1
size: .
V: TRBV5-4
CDR3: CASSLTGDNTEAFF
DNA: TGTGCCAGCAGCTTAACAGGGGATAACACTGAAGCTTTCTTT

J: TRBJ1-6
D: TRBD1
size: .
V: TRBV5-1
CDR3: CASSLTSGGYNSPLHF
DNA: TGCGCCAGCAGCTTAACGTCAGGGGGCTATAATTCACCCCTCCACTTT

J: TRBJ1-2
D: .
size: .
V: TRBV4-1
CDR3: CASSQALPRSIYGYTF
DNA: TGCGCCAGCAGCCAAGCCTTACCGCGTTCTATCTATGGCTACACCTTC

J: TRBJ2-7
D: .
size: .
V: TRBV19
CDR3: CASAKSGRDTYEQYF
DNA: TGTGCCAGCGCTAAGTCCGGCAGGGACACCTACGAGCAGTACTTC

J: TRBJ1-1
D: .
size: few
V: TRBV18
CDR3: CASSLQGKGTEAFF
DNA: TGTGCCAGCTCGCTACAGGGCAAGGGCACTGAAGCTTTCTTT

J: TRBJ2-7
D: .
size: .
V: TRBV4-1
CDR3: CASSQQGTAYEQYF
DNA: TGCGCCAGCAGCCAACAGGGGACGGCCTACGAGCAGTACTTC

J: TRBJ1-1
D: .
size: .
V: TRBV7-2
CDR3: CASSWRTQGIAEAFF
DNA: TGTGCCAGCAGCTGGAGAACACAGGGTATCGCTGAAGCTTTCTTT

J: TRBJ1-1
D: .
size: .
V: TRBV5-1
CDR3: CASSLWGGMNTEAFF
DNA: TGCGCCAGCAGCTTGTGGGGGGGGATGAACACTGAAGCTTTCTTT

J: TRBJ1-2
D: .
size: once
V: TRBV7-6
CDR3: CASSQSLRGLGEGYTF
DNA: TGTGCCAGCAGCCAGTCATTGAGAGGACTTGGGGAGGGCTACACCTTC

J: TRBJ2-1
D: .
size: .
V: TRBV21-1
CDR3: CASSKAQTGSYNEQFF
DNA: TGTGCCAGCAGCAAAGCGCAAACAGGCTCCTACAATGAGCAGTTCTTC

J: TRBJ1-3
D: TRBD1
size: .
V: TRBV28
CDR3: CASKSSGQIFSGNTIYF
DNA: TGTGCCAGCAAATCATCGGGACAGATCTTCTCTGGAAACACCATATATTTT

J: TRBJ1-1
D: .
size: .
V: TRBV5-4
CDR3: CASSLMGAYTEAFF
DNA: TGTGCCAGCAGCTTGATGGGGGCCTACACTGAAGCTTTCTTT

J: TRBJ2-4
D: TRBD1
size: .
V: TRBV28
CDR3: CATHGTVSGNIQYF
DNA: TGTGCCACCCACGGGACAGTGTCGGGAAACATTCAGTACTTC

J: TRBJ1-1
D: TRBD1
size: .
V: TRBV7-9
CDR3: CASRLDRGNTEAFF
DNA: TGTGCCAGCAGACTGGACAGGGGGAACACTGAAGCTTTCTTT

J: TRBJ1-2
D: TRBD1
size: .
V: TRBV10-3
CDR3: CANAPTQGARGYTF
DNA: TGTGCCAACGCCCCCACACAGGGGGCGAGGGGCTACACCTTC

J: TRBJ2-3
D: TRBD2
size: .
V: TRBV29-1
CDR3: CSCTSGGKDTQYF
DNA: TGCAGCTGCACTAGCGGGGGGAAAGATACGCAGTATTTT

J: TRBJ2-3
D: .
size: .
V: TRBV10-1
CDR3: CASSDLMDTQYF
DNA: TGCGCCAGCAGTGATCTTATGGATACGCAGTATTTT

J: TRBJ2-5
D: TRBD1
size: .
V: TRBV7-9
CDR3: CASSSRTGWETQYF
DNA: TGTGCCAGCAGCAGCCGGACAGGGTGGGAGACCCAGTACTTC

J: TRBJ2-5
D: TRBD2
size: .
V: TRBV2
CDR3: CASRFWTSGEETQYF
DNA: TGTGCCAGCAGATTTTGGACTAGCGGGGAAGAGACCCAGTACTTC

J: TRBJ1-5
D: .
size: few
V: TRBV4-1
CDR3: CASSQEVTRSNQPQHF
DNA: TGCGCCAGCAGCCAAGAAGTAACGAGGAGCAATCAGCCCCAGCATTTT

J: TRBJ1-1
D: .
size: .
V: TRBV19
CDR3: CASSMRVATEAFF
DNA: TGTGCCAGTAGTATGAGGGTGGCGACTGAAGCTTTCTTT